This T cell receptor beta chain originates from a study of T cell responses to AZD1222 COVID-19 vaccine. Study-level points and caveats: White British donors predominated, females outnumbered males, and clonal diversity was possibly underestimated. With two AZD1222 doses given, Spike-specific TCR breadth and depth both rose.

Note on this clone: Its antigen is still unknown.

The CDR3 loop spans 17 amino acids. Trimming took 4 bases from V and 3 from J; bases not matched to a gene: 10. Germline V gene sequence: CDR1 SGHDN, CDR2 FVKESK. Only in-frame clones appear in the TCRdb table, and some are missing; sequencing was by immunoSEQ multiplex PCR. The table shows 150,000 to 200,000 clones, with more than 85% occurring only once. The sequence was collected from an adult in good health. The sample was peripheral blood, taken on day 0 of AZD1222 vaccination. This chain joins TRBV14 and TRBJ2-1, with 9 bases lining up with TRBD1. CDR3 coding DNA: TGTGCCAGCAGCCCACACGCAGGACAGGGGAACTACAATGAGCAGTTCTTC. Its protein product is CASSPHAGQGNYNEQFF.